This TCR beta chain was identified during a study of T cells in Graves' hyperthyroidism and ophthalmopathy. Study findings and constraints: Using 13 V-J features, a model discriminated ophthalmopathy from stable hyperthyroidism. Most expanded thyroid clonotypes above 0.001 recurred in blood.

Germline values: CDR1 MGHRA, CDR2 YSYEKL. With 5 bases removed from V and 3 bases from J, the gap between germline ends came to 17 bases. The CDR3 runs to 16 residues. A remark on this clonotype: Antigen specificity is unknown.

The CDR3 regions of TCR beta were amplified from RNA transcripts. With the HTBI primer set, the TCR CDR3 went through a first round of RT-PCR. TCRdb recomputed calls from the multiplex PCR reads with MiXCR, one row per CDR3 protein. Found here are about 350,000 distinct CDR3 sequences, about 15% of them singletons; the top ten hold around 25%. The rearrangement uses TRBV4-1 and TRBJ2-1, with D perhaps TRBD2 (5 bases). Sequenced input: blood. The clonotype comes from a woman younger than 45 with Graves' hyperthyroidism. CDR3 sequence: CASSSRSDLLYNEQFF. The DNA for the CDR3 is TGCGCCAGCAGCTCAAGGTCGGACTTACTCTACAATGAGCAGTTCTTC.